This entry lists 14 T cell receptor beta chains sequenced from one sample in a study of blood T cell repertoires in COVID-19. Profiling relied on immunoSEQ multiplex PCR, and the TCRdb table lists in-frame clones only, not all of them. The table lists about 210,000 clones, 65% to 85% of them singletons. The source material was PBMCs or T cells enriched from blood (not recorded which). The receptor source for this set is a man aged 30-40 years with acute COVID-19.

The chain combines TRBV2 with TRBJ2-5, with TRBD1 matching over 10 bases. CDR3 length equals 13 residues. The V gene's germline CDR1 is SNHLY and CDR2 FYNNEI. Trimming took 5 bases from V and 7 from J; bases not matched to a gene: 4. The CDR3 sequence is CASSPRDRGTQYF. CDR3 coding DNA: TGTGCCAGCAGTCCCAGGGACAGGGGGACCCAGTACTTC.

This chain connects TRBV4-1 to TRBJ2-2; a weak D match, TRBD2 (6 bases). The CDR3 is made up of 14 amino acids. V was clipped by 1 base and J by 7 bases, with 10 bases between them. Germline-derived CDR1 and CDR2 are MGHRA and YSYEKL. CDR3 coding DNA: TGCGCCAGCAGCCAAGTAGGAGGGAGCGGGGAGCTGTTTTTT. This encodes CASSQVGGSGELFF.

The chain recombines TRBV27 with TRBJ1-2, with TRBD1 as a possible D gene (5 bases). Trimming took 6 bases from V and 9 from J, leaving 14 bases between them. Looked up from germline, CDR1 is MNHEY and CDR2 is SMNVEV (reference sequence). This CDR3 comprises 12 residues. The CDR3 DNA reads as TGTGCCAGCAGCCGGTGGCAGGGAAGCTACACCTTC. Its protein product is CASSRWQGSYTF.

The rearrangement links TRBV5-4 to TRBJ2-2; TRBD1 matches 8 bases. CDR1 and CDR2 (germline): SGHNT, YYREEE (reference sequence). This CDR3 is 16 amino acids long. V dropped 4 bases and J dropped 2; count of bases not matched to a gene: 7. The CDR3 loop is CASSPSGGPNTGELFF. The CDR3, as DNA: TGTGCCAGCAGCCCGTCAGGGGGCCCTAACACCGGGGAGCTGTTTTTT. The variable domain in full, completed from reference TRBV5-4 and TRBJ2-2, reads ETGVTQSPTHLIKTRGQQVTLRCSSQSGHNTVSWYQQALGQGPQFIFQYYREEENGRGNFPPRFSGLQFPNYSSELNVNALELDDSALYLCASSPSGGPNTGELFFGEGSRLTVL.

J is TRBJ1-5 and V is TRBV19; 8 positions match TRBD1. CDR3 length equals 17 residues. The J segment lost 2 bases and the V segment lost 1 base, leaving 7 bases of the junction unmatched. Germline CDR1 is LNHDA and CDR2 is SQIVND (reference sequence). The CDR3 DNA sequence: TGTGCCAGTAGTATAGGGGTCCAGGGGGCCGGCAATCAGCCCCAGCATTTT. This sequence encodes CASSIGVQGAGNQPQHF.

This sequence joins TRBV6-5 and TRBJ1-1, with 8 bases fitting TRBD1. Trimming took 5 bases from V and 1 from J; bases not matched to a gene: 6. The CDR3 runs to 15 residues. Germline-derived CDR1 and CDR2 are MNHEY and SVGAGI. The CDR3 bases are TGTGCCAGCAGTCCTGACAGGGGACCGAACACTGAAGCTTTCTTT. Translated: CASSPDRGPNTEAFF.

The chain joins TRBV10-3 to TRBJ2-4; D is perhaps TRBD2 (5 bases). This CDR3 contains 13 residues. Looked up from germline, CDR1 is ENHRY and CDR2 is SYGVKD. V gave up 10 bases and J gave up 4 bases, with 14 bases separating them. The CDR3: CATKADGKNIQYF. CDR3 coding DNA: TGTGCCACCAAAGCGGACGGAAAAAACATTCAGTACTTC.

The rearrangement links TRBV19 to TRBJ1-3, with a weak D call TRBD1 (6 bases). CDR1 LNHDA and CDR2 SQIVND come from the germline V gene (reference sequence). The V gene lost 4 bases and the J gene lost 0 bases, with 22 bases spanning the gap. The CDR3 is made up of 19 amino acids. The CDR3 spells CASSSRGHRLKLSGNTIYF. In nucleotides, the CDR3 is TGTGCCAGTAGTAGTAGGGGACATCGTCTCAAACTCTCTGGAAACACCATATATTTT.

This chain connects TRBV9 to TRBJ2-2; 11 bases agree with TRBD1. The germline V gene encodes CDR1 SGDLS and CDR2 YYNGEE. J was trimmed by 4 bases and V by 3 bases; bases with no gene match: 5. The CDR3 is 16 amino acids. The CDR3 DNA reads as TGTGCCAGCAGCGCCTCCGGGACAGGGGGCACCGGGGAGCTGTTTTTT. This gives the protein CASSASGTGGTGELFF.

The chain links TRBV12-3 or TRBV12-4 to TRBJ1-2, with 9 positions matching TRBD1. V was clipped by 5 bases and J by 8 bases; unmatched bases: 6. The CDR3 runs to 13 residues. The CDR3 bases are TGTGCCAGCAGTACCACAGGGGGCGAGGGCTACACCTTC. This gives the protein CASSTTGGEGYTF.

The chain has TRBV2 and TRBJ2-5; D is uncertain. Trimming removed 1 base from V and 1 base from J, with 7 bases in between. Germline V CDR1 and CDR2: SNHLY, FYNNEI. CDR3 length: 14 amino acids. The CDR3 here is CASSEGASQETQYF. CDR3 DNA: TGTGCCAGCAGTGAAGGAGCCTCCCAAGAGACCCAGTACTTC.

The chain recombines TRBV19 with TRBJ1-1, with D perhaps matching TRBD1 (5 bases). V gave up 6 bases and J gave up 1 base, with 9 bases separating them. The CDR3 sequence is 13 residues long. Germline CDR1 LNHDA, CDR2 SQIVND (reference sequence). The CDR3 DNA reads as TGTGCCAGTAGAGACGGACAGAACACTGAAGCTTTCTTT. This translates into CASRDGQNTEAFF.

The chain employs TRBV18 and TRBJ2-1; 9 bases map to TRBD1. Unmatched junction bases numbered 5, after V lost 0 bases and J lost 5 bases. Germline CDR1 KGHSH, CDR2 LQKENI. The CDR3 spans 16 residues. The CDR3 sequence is CASSPPTGDRDNEQFF. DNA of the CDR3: TGTGCCAGCTCACCACCGACAGGGGACAGGGACAATGAGCAGTTCTTC. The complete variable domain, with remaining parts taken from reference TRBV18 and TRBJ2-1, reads NAGVMQNPRHLVRRRGQEARLRCSPMKGHSHVYWYRQLPEEGLKFMVYLQKENIIDESGMPKERFSAEFPKEGPSILRIQQVVRGDSAAYFCASSPPTGDRDNEQFFGPGTRLTVL.

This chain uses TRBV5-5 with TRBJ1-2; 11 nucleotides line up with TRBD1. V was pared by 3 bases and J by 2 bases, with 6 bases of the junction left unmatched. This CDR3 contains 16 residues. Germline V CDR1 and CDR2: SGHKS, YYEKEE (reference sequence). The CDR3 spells CASSSGQGATNYGYTF. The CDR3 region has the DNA TGTGCCAGCAGCTCCGGACAGGGGGCGACCAACTATGGCTACACCTTC.